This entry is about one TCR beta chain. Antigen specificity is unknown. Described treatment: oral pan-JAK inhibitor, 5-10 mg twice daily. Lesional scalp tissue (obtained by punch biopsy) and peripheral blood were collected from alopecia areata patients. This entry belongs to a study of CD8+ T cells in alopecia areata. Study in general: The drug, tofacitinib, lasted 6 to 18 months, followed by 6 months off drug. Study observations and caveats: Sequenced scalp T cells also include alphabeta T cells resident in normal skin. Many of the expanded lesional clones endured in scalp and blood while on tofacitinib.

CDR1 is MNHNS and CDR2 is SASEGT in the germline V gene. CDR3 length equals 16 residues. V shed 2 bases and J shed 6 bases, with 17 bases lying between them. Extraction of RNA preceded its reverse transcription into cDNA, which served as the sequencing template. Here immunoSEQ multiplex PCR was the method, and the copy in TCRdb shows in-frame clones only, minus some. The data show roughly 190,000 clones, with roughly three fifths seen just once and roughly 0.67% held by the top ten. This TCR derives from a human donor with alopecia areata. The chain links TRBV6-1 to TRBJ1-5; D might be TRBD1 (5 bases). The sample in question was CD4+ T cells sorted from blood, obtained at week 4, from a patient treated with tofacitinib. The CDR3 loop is CASSESWVAGGQPQHF. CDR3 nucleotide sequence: TGTGCCAGCAGTGAATCTTGGGTAGCGGGGGGTCAGCCCCAGCATTTT.